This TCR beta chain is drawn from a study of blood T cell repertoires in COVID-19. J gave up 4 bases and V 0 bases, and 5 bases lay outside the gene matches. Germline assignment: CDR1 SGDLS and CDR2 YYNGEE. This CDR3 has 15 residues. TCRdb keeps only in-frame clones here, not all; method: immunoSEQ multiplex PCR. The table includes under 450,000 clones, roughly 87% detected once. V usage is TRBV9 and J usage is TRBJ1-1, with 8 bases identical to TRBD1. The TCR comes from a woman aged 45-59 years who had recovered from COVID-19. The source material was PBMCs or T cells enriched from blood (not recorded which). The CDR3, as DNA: TGTGCCAGCAGCGTAGCACAGGGGGGTAGCACTGAAGCTTTCTTT. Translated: CASSVAQGGSTEAFF.